The 4 T cell receptor beta chains in this list originate from one sample, sequenced in a study of identical twins. TCRdb passed the 5' RACE reads through MiXCR, listing each CDR3 protein once. The sample lists about 190,000 distinct CDR3 sequences; about 15% were seen once. These records were also assigned to another study, of T cells expressing NK-cell markers.

Source material: CD8+ T cells sorted from blood. The receptors come from a woman younger than 30 in good health.

The chain is built from TRBV7-6 and TRBJ2-2; tentatively, D is TRBD2 (5 bases). This CDR3 is built from 14 residues. Germline CDR1 is SGHVS and CDR2 is FNYEAQ. The ends were cut back, 3 bases at V and 6 bases at J, with 11 bases in the middle. In nucleotides, the CDR3 is TGTGCCAGCAGCTTGGTCCGGGAATCCGGGGAGCTGTTTTTT. Translation: CASSLVRESGELFF.

This clonotype was counted a few times. The chain recombines TRBV19 with TRBJ2-2; perhaps TRBD1 as D (6 bases). This CDR3 has 14 amino acids. Per the germline V gene, CDR1 is LNHDA and CDR2 is SQIVND (reference sequence). Deletions cut 4 bases from V and 6 bases from J, with 12 bases between. The CDR3 sequence: CASSNRDRPGELFF. The CDR3 DNA sequence: TGTGCCAGTAGTAACAGGGATCGTCCCGGGGAGCTGTTTTTT. Full variable domain (missing parts from reference TRBV19 and TRBJ2-2): DGGITQSPKYLFRKEGQNVTLSCEQNLNHDAMYWYRQDPGQGLRLIYYSQIVNDFQKGDIAEGYSVSREKKESFPLTVTSAQKNPTAFYLCASSNRDRPGELFFGEGSRLTVL.

The chain has TRBV4-1 and TRBJ1-1; possibly TRBD1 for D (5 bases). The germline gives CDR1 MGHRA, CDR2 YSYEKL. The CDR3 consists of 14 residues. Between the trimmed V and J ends, which lost 4 bases and 1 base, there was a span of 10 bases. The CDR3 spells CASSRGGSNTEAFF. Written as DNA, the CDR3 is TGCGCCAGCAGCCGCGGGGGGTCGAACACTGAAGCTTTCTTT.

The chain couples TRBV24-1 to TRBJ2-1, with 11 positions matching TRBD2. V shed 0 bases and J 10 bases; nucleotides not matched to a gene: 1. Germline V gene lookup returns CDR1 KGHDR and CDR2 SFDVKD. CDR3 size: 14 residues. The CDR3 nucleotides read TGTGCCACCAGTGATTTGCGGACTAGCGGGGAGCAGTTCTTC. Amino acid sequence: CATSDLRTSGEQFF.